The 21 T cell receptor beta chains given below trace back to one sample, sequenced in a study of T cell responses to AZD1222 COVID-19 vaccine. TCRdb's copy holds only in-frame clones and misses some; the assay was immunoSEQ multiplex PCR. The table includes about 150,000 clones, 88% detected once. Here the sequenced sample was peripheral blood, taken on day 0 of AZD1222 vaccination. These receptors came from an adult in good health.

This chain joins TRBV5-1 and TRBJ2-1; the D is unclear. V was pared by 4 bases and J by 9 bases, with 11 bases between. The CDR3 runs to 12 residues. Germline CDR1 reads SGHRS; CDR2 reads YFSETQ. CDR3 loop: CASSPTAVEQFF. Written as DNA, the CDR3 is TGCGCCAGCAGCCCGACGGCGGTTGAGCAGTTCTTC.

The rearrangement links TRBV2 to TRBJ2-3; possible D gene TRBD2, 6 bases. V lost 4 bases and J 6 bases, leaving 14 bases between the germline ends. There are 14 residues in the CDR3. Looked up from germline, CDR1 is SNHLY and CDR2 is FYNNEI. CDR3 region: CASSAIAALDTQYF. CDR3 nucleotide sequence: TGTGCCAGCAGTGCCATAGCGGCGTTGGATACGCAGTATTTT.

Notes on this clone: At one boundary the junction diverges from the germline segment, which might be a read error. The CDR3: CASSLASLNTEAFF. In nucleotides, the CDR3 is TGTGCCAGCAGCCTAGCCAGCCTGAACACTGAAGCTTTCTTT. The chain joins TRBV7-8 to TRBJ1-1; D not certain. Germline assignment: CDR1 SGHVS and CDR2 FQNEAQ. The CDR3 length is 14 residues.

J is TRBJ1-1 and V is TRBV5-1, with D tentatively TRBD1 (5 bases). There are 14 residues in the CDR3. The V and J ends lost 4 bases and 4 bases respectively, with 14 bases between them. Germline values: CDR1 SGHRS, CDR2 YFSETQ. The CDR3 DNA follows: TGCGCCAGCAGCCCCTCCGGGGGTTCCACTGAAGCTTTCTTT. Its translation: CASSPSGGSTEAFF.

The CDR3: CASSQDPGGAAEQYF. The CDR3 region has the DNA TGCGCCAGCAGCCAAGATCCCGGGGGGGCGGCCGAGCAGTACTTC. The rearrangement uses TRBV4-3 and TRBJ2-7; 8 bases are shared with TRBD2. Germline assignment: CDR1 LGHNA and CDR2 YSLEER. V lost 0 bases, J lost 6 bases, and 7 bases stayed unmatched. The CDR3 is 15 amino acids.

In DNA, the CDR3 is TGCGCCAGCAGCCCCCCCGGGTCCTACAATGAGCAGTTCTTC. It encodes CASSPPGSYNEQFF. The chain links TRBV5-1 to TRBJ2-1, with D unresolved. Germline CDR1 is SGHRS and CDR2 is YFSETQ. This CDR3 region has 14 residues. V dropped 4 bases and J dropped 1 base, with 9 bases sitting between them. Variable domain in full (rest from reference TRBV5-1 and TRBJ2-1): KAGVTQTPRYLIKTRGQQVTLSCSPISGHRSVSWYQQTPGQGLQFLFEYFSETQRNKGNFPGRFSGRQFSNSRSEMNVSTLELGDSALYLCASSPPGSYNEQFFGPGTRLTVL.

This chain joins TRBV11-2 and TRBJ1-6, with TRBD1 as a possible D gene (5 bases). This CDR3 is 13 amino acids long. From germline, CDR1 is SGHAT and CDR2 FQNNGV. Trimming pared 5 bases from V and 9 bases from J, leaving 11 bases between. This CDR3 reads CASSPVGVSPLHF. The CDR3 DNA reads as TGTGCCAGCAGCCCCGTAGGGGTTTCACCCCTCCACTTT.

The rearrangement uses TRBV7-2 and TRBJ2-3; D ambiguous. Looked up from germline, CDR1 is SGHTA and CDR2 is FQGNSA. The CDR3 spans 14 residues. The V and J ends lost 1 base and 0 bases respectively, with 5 bases between them. The CDR3 DNA is TGTGCCAGCAGCTTAGGTTGGAGCACAGATACGCAGTATTTT. Translated: CASSLGWSTDTQYF.

The CDR3 is CASSPRRDISYEQYF. The CDR3 DNA reads as TGTGCCAGCTCACCACGCCGGGACATCTCGTACGAGCAGTACTTC. The chain has TRBV18 and TRBJ2-7; possibly TRBD1 for D (6 bases). Germline-derived CDR1 and CDR2 are KGHSH and LQKENI. With 1 base removed from V and 4 bases from J, the gap between germline ends came to 14 bases. The CDR3 length is 15 residues. The full variable domain, with the rest looked up from reference TRBV18 and TRBJ2-7, is NAGVMQNPRHLVRRRGQEARLRCSPMKGHSHVYWYRQLPEEGLKFMVYLQKENIIDESGMPKERFSAEFPKEGPSILRIQQVVRGDSAAYFCASSPRRDISYEQYFGPGTRLTVT.

This chain links TRBV2 with TRBJ2-4; D could derive from TRBD1 or TRBD2 (5 bases each). The ends were cut back, 8 bases at V and 0 bases at J, with 11 bases in the middle. The germline CDR1 and CDR2 sequences are SNHLY and FYNNEI. CDR3 length equals 14 residues. The CDR3 DNA reads TGTGCCAGCGCTGGGACGGGAGCCAAAAACATTCAGTACTTC. It translates to CASAGTGAKNIQYF.

This CDR3 reads CASSQDRTGGQETQYF. In nucleotides, the CDR3 is TGTGCCAGCAGCCAAGATAGGACAGGGGGCCAAGAGACCCAGTACTTC. The chain employs TRBV4-2 and TRBJ2-5, with 10 bases matching TRBD1. The V gene's germline CDR1 is LGHNA and CDR2 YNFKEQ. Trimming cost V 0 bases and J 1 base; bases outside gene matches: 2. This CDR3 is built from 16 residues.

This chain connects TRBV4-3 to TRBJ1-2; D might be TRBD1 (5 bases). The CDR3 extends over 16 amino acids. Germline-derived CDR1 and CDR2 are LGHNA and YSLEER. V lost 4 bases and J 1 base, leaving 16 bases between the germline ends. As DNA, the CDR3 is TGCGCCAGCAGCCCAGGGCTGAGAGGGCGTAACTATGGCTACACCTTC. Protein sequence: CASSPGLRGRNYGYTF.

The chain combines TRBV3-1 (or the pseudogene TRBV3-2) with TRBJ2-5; possibly TRBD1 for D (5 bases). Trimming pared 0 bases from V and 3 bases from J, leaving 8 bases between. In germline, CDR1 is LGHDT, CDR2 YNNKEL (reference sequence). The CDR3 covers 14 residues. The CDR3 DNA sequence: TGTGCCAGCAGCCAAGACGCCAGGGAAGAGACCCAGTACTTC. Translation: CASSQDAREETQYF.

The V gene is TRBV5-6, the J gene TRBJ1-1; tentatively, D is TRBD1 (5 bases). CDR3 length: 16 amino acids. V gave up 0 bases and J gave up 1 base, with 13 bases separating them. Germline V gives CDR1 SGHDT, CDR2 YYEEEE. The CDR3 sequence: CASSLGLRGENTEAFF. CDR3 nucleotides: TGTGCCAGCAGCTTGGGCCTTCGGGGGGAGAACACTGAAGCTTTCTTT.

The chain uses TRBV5-1 and TRBJ1-4; no firm D call. The length of the CDR3 is 13 residues. Trimming removed 4 bases from V and 8 bases from J, with 12 bases in between. Per the germline V gene, CDR1 is SGHRS and CDR2 is YFSETQ. The CDR3 region has the DNA TGCGCCAGCAGCCAACATTCAGTGGAAAAACTGTTTTTT. It encodes CASSQHSVEKLFF.

V and J are TRBV29-1 and TRBJ2-3; TRBD2 is a possible D gene (7 bases). Germline lookup yields CDR1 SQVTM and CDR2 ANQGSEA. V shed 6 bases and J shed 2 bases, with 12 bases lying between them. The CDR3 loop spans 13 amino acids. The DNA of the CDR3 is TGCAGCGTGGGGGGGCAGGTCACAGATACGCAGTATTTT. Translated: CSVGGQVTDTQYF.

V and J are TRBV9 and TRBJ2-1; the D gene could be TRBD1 or TRBD2 (5 bases each). Trimming left V 0 bases short and J 7 bases short, with 20 bases between. This CDR3 has 17 residues. Germline values: CDR1 SGDLS, CDR2 YYNGEE. CDR3 region: CASSVDGATPRVNEQFF. CDR3 DNA: TGTGCCAGCAGCGTAGACGGGGCTACCCCTCGGGTGAATGAGCAGTTCTTC. The full variable domain, its missing parts supplied by reference TRBV9 and TRBJ2-1, is DSGVTQTPKHLITATGQRVTLRCSPRSGDLSVYWYQQSLDQGLQFLIQYYNGEERAKGNILERFSAQQFPDLHSELNLSSLELGDSALYFCASSVDGATPRVNEQFFGPGTRLTVL.

This chain uses TRBV2 with TRBJ2-7, with a weak D call TRBD2 (5 bases). V was shortened by 3 bases and J by 8 bases, with 11 bases between the two germline ends. This CDR3 is 12 amino acids long. In germline, CDR1 is SNHLY, CDR2 FYNNEI. The chain's CDR3 is CASSEDSLKQYF. In nucleotides, the CDR3 is TGTGCCAGCAGTGAGGACTCCCTCAAGCAGTACTTC.

This sequence joins TRBV6-2 or TRBV6-3 and TRBJ1-1, with D tentatively TRBD1 (5 bases). The V and J ends lost 2 bases and 2 bases respectively, with 9 bases between them. Germline values: CDR1 MNHEY, CDR2 SVGEGT. The CDR3 contains 14 residues. CDR3 in DNA: TGTGCCAGCAGTTACGGGGCCCCCAACACTGAAGCTTTCTTT. It is translated as CASSYGAPNTEAFF.

In nucleotides, the CDR3 is TGCGCCAGCAGCCAAACAGGGGGCCTTAATTCACCCCTCCACTTT. It specifies CASSQTGGLNSPLHF. The chain couples TRBV4-1 to TRBJ1-6, with TRBD1 matching over 9 bases. Germline V gene data show CDR1 as MGHRA and CDR2 as YSYEKL. The CDR3 is 15 amino acids. Trimming cost V 2 bases and J 6 bases; bases outside gene matches: 2.

The chain carries TRBV6-5 and TRBJ1-1; 9 positions match TRBD1. CDR3 length: 15 amino acids. CDR1 and CDR2 from the germline V gene are MNHEY and SVGAGI. With V trimmed by 7 bases and J by 4 bases, 10 bases remained unmatched. The CDR3: CASNSGTGYGTEAFF. DNA for the CDR3: TGTGCCAGCAACTCCGGGACAGGGTATGGCACTGAAGCTTTCTTT.